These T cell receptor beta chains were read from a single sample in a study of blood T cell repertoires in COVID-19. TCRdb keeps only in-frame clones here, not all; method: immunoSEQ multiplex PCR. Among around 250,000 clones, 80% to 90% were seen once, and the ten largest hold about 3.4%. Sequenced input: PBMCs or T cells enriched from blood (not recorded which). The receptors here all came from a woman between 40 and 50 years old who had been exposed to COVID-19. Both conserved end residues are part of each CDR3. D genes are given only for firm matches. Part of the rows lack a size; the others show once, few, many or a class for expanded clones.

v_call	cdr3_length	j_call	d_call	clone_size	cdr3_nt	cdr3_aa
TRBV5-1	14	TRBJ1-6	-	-	TGCGCCAGTAGGCTTCGACAGAATAATTCACCCCTCCACTTT	CASRLRQNNSPLHF
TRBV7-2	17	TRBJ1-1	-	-	TGTGCCAGCAGCCGCGGAGAGCGGGGCGTTCAGGGCACTGAAGCTTTCTTT	CASSRGERGVQGTEAFF
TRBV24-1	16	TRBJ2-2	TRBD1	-	TGTGCCACCAGTGATTTGTACAGGGGAGTAGCCGGGGAGCTGTTTTTT	CATSDLYRGVAGELFF
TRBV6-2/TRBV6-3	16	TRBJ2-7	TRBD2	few	TGTGCCAGCAGTTACGAGCGGGGGGCGAGCTCCTACGAGCAGTACTTC	CASSYERGASSYEQYF
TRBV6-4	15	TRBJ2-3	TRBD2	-	TGTGCCAGCAGTGACGGCGGGGGGGCCACAGATACGCAGTATTTT	CASSDGGGATDTQYF
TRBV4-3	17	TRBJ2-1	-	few	TGCGCCAGCAGCCGAGCCGGTTACGAGAGCTCCTACAATGAGCAGTTCTTC	CASSRAGYESSYNEQFF
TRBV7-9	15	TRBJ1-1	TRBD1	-	TGTGCCAGCAGTCAAACCGGGACAGGGAACACTGAAGCTTTCTTT	CASSQTGTGNTEAFF
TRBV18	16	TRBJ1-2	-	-	TGTGCCAGCTCACCGGGGTTTCAAGGGGCAGCCTATGGCTACACCTTC	CASSPGFQGAAYGYTF
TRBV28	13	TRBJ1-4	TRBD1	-	TGTGCCAGCAGTGGGGACAGGGAAGAAAAACTGTTTTTT	CASSGDREEKLFF
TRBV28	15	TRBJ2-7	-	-	TGTGCCAGCCCCCCGGTAGGACTTCCTCACTACGAGCAGTACTTC	CASPPVGLPHYEQYF
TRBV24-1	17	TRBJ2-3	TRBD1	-	TGTGCCACCAGTGATACAGGGACAGGAGGAGGCACAGATACGCAGTATTTT	CATSDTGTGGGTDTQYF
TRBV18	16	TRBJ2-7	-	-	TGTGCCAGCTCACCACCGAGTGGACAAGCCTTCTACGAGCAGTACTTC	CASSPPSGQAFYEQYF
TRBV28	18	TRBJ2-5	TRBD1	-	TGTGCCAGCAGCCTCTCACCCCGGGGCAGGGGGCGCGAGGAGACCCAGTACTTC	CASSLSPRGRGREETQYF
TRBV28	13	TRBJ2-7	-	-	TGTGCCAGCAATGTACAGGGCTCCTACGAGCAGTACTTC	CASNVQGSYEQYF
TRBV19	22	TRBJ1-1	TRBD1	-	TGTGCCAGTAGTATCAATCGTCTGCGCGTGGGGGACAGGGCCGCTTTGAACACTGAAGCTTTCTTT	CASSINRLRVGDRAALNTEAFF
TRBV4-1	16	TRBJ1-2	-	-	TGCGCCAGCAGCCAATTACGGGGTTATGAGGGCTATGGCTACACCTTC	CASSQLRGYEGYGYTF
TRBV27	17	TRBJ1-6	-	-	TGTGCCAGCACCAACTACGGGAGGGACAACTATAATTCACCCCTCCACTTT	CASTNYGRDNYNSPLHF
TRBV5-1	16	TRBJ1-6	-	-	TGTGCCAGCAGCTCGGACTTACAGGGCGGAGAATCACCCCTCCACTTT	CASSSDLQGGESPLHF
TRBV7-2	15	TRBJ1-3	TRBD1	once	TGTGCCAGCAGCGCGCAGGGGGCAGGTGGAAACACCATATATTTT	CASSAQGAGGNTIYF
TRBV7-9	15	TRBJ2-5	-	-	TGTGCCAGCAGCTTAGTCGAGGGGGCGGGGGAGACCCAGTACTTC	CASSLVEGAGETQYF
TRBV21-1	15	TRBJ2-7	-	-	TGTGCCAGCAGCAACCGGGACACTTTGAACTACGAGCAGTACTTC	CASSNRDTLNYEQYF
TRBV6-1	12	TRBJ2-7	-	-	TGTGCCAGCAGTGAACCAGGAAACGAGCAGTACTTC	CASSEPGNEQYF
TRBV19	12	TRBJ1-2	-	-	TGTGCCAGTAGTATGTCGGGCTATGGCTACACCTTC	CASSMSGYGYTF
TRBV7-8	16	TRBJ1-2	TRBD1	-	TGTGCCAGCAGATTTCAGCCGGGACAGGGGGCTGGGGGCTACACCTTC	CASRFQPGQGAGGYTF
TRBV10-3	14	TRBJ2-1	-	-	TGTGCCATCAGTGACGACAGCCCCTACAATGAGCAGTTCTTC	CAISDDSPYNEQFF
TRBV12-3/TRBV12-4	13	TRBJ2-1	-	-	TGTGCCAGCAGTTTCATCTGGGCCAATGAGCAGTTCTTC	CASSFIWANEQFF
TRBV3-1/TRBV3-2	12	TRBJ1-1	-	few	TGTGCCAGCAGCCCCAGGAACACTGAAGCTTTCTTT	CASSPRNTEAFF
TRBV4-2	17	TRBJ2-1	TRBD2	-	TGTGCCAGCAGCCAACCTCTTCCGGCACTAGCGGACAATGAGCAGTTCTTC	CASSQPLPALADNEQFF
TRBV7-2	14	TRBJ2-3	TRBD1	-	TGTGCCAGCAGCCACAGACAGGGGACAGATACGCAGTATTTT	CASSHRQGTDTQYF
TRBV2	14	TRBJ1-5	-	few	TGTGCCAGCAAAGGTTTGGCAGGGTGGGGGCCCCAGCATTTT	CASKGLAGWGPQHF
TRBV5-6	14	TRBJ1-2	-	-	TGTGCCAGCAGCGTGAAGAGGACTCGGGGTGGCTACACCTTC	CASSVKRTRGGYTF
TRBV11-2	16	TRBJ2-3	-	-	TGTGCCAGCAGCCGCTACGTGGGGCTAGGTACAGATACGCAGTATTTT	CASSRYVGLGTDTQYF
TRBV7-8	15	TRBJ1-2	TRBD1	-	TGTGCCAGCAGCTTAGTGGGGACAGGGCCGTCTGGCTACACCTTC	CASSLVGTGPSGYTF
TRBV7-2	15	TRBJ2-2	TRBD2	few	TGTGCCAGCAGCTTTACTAGCGGGAACACCGGGGAGCTGTTTTTT	CASSFTSGNTGELFF
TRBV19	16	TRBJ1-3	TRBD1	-	TGTGCCAGTAGTATAGAGGCGACAGGGTCTGGAAACACCATATATTTT	CASSIEATGSGNTIYF
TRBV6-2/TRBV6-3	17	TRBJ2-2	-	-	TGTGCCAGCAGTTACTCGATCCGGGATTTGAACACCGGGGAGCTGTTTTTT	CASSYSIRDLNTGELFF
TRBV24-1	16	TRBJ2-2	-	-	TGTGCCACCAGTGATAGTCGCGACATCGACACCGGGGAGCTGTTTTTT	CATSDSRDIDTGELFF
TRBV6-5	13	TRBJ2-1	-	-	TGTGCCAGCAGTTACTCAGGGGACAATGAGCAGTTCTTC	CASSYSGDNEQFF
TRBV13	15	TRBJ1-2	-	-	TGTGCCAGCAGCTTAGGCCGCGGGGGAACTAATGGCTACACCTTC	CASSLGRGGTNGYTF
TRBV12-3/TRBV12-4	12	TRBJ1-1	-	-	TGTGCCAGCAGTTTACCGTCTATGCCAGCTTTCTTT	CASSLPSMPAFF
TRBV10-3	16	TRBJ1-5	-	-	TGTGCCATCAGTGAGTCGGCAGGTTCTTTAAATCAGCCCCAGCATTTT	CAISESAGSLNQPQHF
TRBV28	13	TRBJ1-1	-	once	TGTGCCAGCAGTTTCCCCGAGACAGGTCTAGCTTTCTTT	CASSFPETGLAFF
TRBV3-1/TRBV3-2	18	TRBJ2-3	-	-	TGTGCCAGCAGCCAAGTTGATCGGGAGATTATGGGTGCAGATACGCAGTATTTT	CASSQVDREIMGADTQYF
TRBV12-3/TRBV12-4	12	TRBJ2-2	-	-	TGTGCCAGCACCCTGAACACCGGGGAGCTGTTTTTT	CASTLNTGELFF
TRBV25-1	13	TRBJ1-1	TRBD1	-	TGTGCCAGCTTAGAGACAGGGACCACTGAAGCTTTCTTT	CASLETGTTEAFF
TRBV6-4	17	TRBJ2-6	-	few	TGTGCCAGCAGTGACTGGAGCAGGGGAGCTGGGGCCAACGTCCTGACTTTC	CASSDWSRGAGANVLTF
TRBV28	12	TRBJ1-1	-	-	TGTGCCAGCAGTTTATGGCGGATTGAAGCTTTCTTT	CASSLWRIEAFF
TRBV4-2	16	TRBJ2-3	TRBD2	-	TGTGCCAGCAGCCAAACTACTAGCGAATACACAGATACGCAGTATTTT	CASSQTTSEYTDTQYF
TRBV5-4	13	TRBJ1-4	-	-	TGTGCCAGCAGTTACTTGGCCGAGGGAAAACTGTTTTTT	CASSYLAEGKLFF
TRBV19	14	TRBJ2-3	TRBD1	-	TGTGCCAGTACCCCGGACAGGGAAGCAGATACGCAGTATTTT	CASTPDREADTQYF
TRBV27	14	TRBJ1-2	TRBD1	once	TGTGCCAGCAGTGATCCAGGACAGGGCTATGGCTACACCTTC	CASSDPGQGYGYTF
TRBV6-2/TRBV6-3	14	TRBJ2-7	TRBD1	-	TGTGCCAGCAGTGACCGGGACAGGGGCTCCGAGCAGTACTTC	CASSDRDRGSEQYF
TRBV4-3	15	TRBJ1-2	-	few	TGCGCCAGCAGCCCCACAGGGTGGAGTTTTAATGGCTACACCTTC	CASSPTGWSFNGYTF
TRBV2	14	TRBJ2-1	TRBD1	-	TGTGCCAGCAGGTACCGAGGACAGGCCCATGAGCAGTTCTTC	CASRYRGQAHEQFF
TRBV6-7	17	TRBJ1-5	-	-	TGTGCCAGCCCCCCTGGGCCGATCCTCAGGTTTAATCAGCCCCAGCATTTT	CASPPGPILRFNQPQHF